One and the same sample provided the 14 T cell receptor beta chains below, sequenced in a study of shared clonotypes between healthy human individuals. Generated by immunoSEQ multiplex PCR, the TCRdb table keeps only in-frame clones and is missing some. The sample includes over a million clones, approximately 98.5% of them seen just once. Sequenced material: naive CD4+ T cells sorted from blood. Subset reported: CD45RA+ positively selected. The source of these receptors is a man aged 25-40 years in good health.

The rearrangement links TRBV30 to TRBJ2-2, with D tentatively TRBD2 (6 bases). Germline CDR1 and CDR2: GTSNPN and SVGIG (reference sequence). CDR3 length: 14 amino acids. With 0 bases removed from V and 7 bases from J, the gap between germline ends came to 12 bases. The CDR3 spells CAWSVRLASGELFF. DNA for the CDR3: TGTGCCTGGAGTGTTCGCCTAGCGAGCGGGGAGCTGTTTTTT.

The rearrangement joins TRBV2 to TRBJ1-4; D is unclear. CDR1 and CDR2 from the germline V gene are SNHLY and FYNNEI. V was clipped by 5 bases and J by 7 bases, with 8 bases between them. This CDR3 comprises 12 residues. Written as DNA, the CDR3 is TGTGCCAGCAGTCGACATGTTGAAAAACTGTTTTTT. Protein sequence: CASSRHVEKLFF.

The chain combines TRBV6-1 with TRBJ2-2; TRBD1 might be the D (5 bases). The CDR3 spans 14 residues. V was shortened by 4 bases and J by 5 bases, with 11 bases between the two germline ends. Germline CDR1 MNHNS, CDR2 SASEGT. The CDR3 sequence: CASSGQGLTGELFF. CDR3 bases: TGTGCCAGCAGTGGGCAGGGATTAACCGGGGAGCTGTTTTTT.

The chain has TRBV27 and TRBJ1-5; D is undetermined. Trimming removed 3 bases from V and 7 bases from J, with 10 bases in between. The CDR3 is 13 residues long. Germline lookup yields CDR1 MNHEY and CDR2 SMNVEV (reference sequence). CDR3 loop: CASSFGWGQPQHF. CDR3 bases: TGTGCCAGCAGTTTTGGTTGGGGACAGCCCCAGCATTTT.

In DNA, the CDR3 is TGTGCCACCAGCAGAGTAGCGGGACTACACCCGGACTACGAGCAGTACTTC. Protein sequence: CATSRVAGLHPDYEQYF. The chain links TRBV15 to TRBJ2-7; TRBD2 agrees at 8 bases. The germline gives CDR1 LNHNV, CDR2 YYDKDF (reference sequence). With 1 base clipped from V and 3 bases from J, the junction kept 11 bases outside the gene matches. The CDR3 has 17 residues.

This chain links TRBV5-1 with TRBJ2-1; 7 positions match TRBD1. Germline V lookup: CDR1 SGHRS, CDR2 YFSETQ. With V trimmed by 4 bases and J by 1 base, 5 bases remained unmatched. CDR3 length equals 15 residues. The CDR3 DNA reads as TGCGCCAGCAGCCCCGGGACAGTGTCCTACAATGAGCAGTTCTTC. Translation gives CASSPGTVSYNEQFF.

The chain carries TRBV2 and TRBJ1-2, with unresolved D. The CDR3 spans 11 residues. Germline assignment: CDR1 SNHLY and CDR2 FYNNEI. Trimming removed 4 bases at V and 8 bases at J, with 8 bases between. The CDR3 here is CASSVLLGYTF. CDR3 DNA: TGTGCCAGCAGTGTCCTCCTCGGCTACACCTTC.

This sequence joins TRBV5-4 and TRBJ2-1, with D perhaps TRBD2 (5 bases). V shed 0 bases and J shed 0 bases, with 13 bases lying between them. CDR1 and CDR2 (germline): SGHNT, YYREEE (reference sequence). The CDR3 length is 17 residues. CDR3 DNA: TGTGCCAGCAGCTTGGCCACCGGGATGAGCTCCTACAATGAGCAGTTCTTC. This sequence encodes CASSLATGMSSYNEQFF.

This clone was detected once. CDR3 nucleotides: TGTGCCAGCAGTTACGCCCAGACAGGGTATCTTGAAGCTTTCTTT. This translates into CASSYAQTGYLEAFF. The chain joins TRBV6-6 to TRBJ1-1; 7 positions match TRBD1. CDR1 is MNHNY and CDR2 is SVGAGI in the germline V gene (reference sequence). Trimming cost V 2 bases and J 7 bases; bases outside gene matches: 10. The CDR3 spans 15 residues.

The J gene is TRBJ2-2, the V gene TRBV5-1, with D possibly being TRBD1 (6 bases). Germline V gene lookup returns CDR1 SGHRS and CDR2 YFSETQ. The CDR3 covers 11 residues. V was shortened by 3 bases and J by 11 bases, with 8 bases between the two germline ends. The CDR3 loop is CASSSQGELFF. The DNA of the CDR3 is TGCGCCAGCAGCTCACAGGGAGAGCTGTTTTTT.

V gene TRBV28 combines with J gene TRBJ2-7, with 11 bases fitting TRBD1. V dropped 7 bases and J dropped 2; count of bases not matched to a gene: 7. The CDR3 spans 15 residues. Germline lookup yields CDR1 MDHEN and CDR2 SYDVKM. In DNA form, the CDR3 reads TGTGCCAGCATCTCCCCGGGACAGGGGGCCTACGAGCAGTACTTC. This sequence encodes CASISPGQGAYEQYF.

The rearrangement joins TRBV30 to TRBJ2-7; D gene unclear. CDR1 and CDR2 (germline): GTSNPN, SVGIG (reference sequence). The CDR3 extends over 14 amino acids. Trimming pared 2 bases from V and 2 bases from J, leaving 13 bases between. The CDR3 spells CAWSRATRTYEQYF. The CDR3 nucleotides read TGTGCCTGGAGTCGCGCGACGCGTACCTACGAGCAGTACTTC.

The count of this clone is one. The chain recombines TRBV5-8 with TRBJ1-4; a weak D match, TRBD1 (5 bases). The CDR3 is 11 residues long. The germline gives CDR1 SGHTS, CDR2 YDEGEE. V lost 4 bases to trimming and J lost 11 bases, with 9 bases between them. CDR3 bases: TGTGCCAGCAGCCCGGGGGGGAAACTGTTTTTT. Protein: CASSPGGKLFF.

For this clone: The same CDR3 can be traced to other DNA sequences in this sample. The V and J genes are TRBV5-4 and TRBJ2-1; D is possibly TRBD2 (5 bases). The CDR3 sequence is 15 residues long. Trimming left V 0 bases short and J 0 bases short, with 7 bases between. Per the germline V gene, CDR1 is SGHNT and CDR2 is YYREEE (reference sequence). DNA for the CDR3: TGTGCCAGCAGCTTGGCGGGAAGCTCCTACAATGAGCAGTTCTTC. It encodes CASSLAGSSYNEQFF.